This T cell receptor beta chain was found in a study of Graves' ophthalmopathy and Graves' hyperthyroidism. For repertoire sequencing, the TCR beta CDR3 regions were amplified from RNA transcripts. Investigators did first-round RT-PCR with HTBI primers, then second-round multiplex PCR. TCRdb processed the multiplex PCR reads anew with MiXCR; each CDR3 protein has one entry. The sample has over a million distinct CDR3 sequences, roughly 35% seen once. This clonotype was seen ten or more times. This CDR3 spans 14 amino acids. Germline V lookup: CDR1 DFQATT, CDR2 SNEGSKA (reference sequence). V lost 6 bases to trimming and J lost 4 bases; unmatched junction nucleotides: 9. The evidence that diagnosis relied on was clinical symptoms, serum thyroxine, TRAb, thyroid ultrasound and orbital computed tomography.

This chain links TRBV20-1 with TRBJ2-5; 9 positions agree with TRBD2. This receptor was obtained from an adult man with Graves' hyperthyroidism. Sequencing used peripheral blood or thyroid tissue (not recorded which). The CDR3 reads CSAEWREGVETQYF. In DNA, the CDR3 is TGCAGTGCGGAATGGCGGGAGGGCGTAGAGACCCAGTACTTC.